This T cell receptor (beta chain) was recovered during a study of T cell repertoires in cytomegalovirus infection. Study-level findings and limits: Dominating the ex vivo response were TCR beta clonotypes that were CMV-specific and HLA-C-restricted.

Unmatched junction bases numbered 5, after V lost 5 bases and J lost 7 bases. Germline lookup yields CDR1 MNHEY and CDR2 SMNVEV (reference sequence). CDR3 length: 14 amino acids. To note about this clonotype: Its cognate antigen is unknown.

TCRdb ran MiXCR on the reads and lists one entry per CDR3 protein. The sample has nearly 70,000 distinct CDR3 sequences, 20% to 25% seen once. Sequenced material: PBMCs, sequenced either directly or after in vitro stimulation (not recorded which). V and J are TRBV27 and TRBJ2-7; 13 bases align to TRBD2. The clonotype comes from a human donor in good health (CMV status not recorded). Some clones in this sample may be carry-over from other donors' samples. CDR3 sequence: CASSQGLAGVEQYF. CDR3 sequence (DNA): TGTGCCAGCAGTCAAGGACTAGCGGGAGTTGAGCAGTACTTC.